The entry below gives a single T cell receptor beta chain sequence along with its context. V lost 2 bases to trimming and J lost 15 bases; unmatched junction nucleotides: 6. The germline V gene has CDR1 MNHNS and CDR2 SASEGT. The CDR3 has 13 amino acids. The sample comes from a study of T cell changes during pregnancy in multiple sclerosis. Assay used: immunoSEQ multiplex PCR; TCRdb lists only in-frame clones, some missing. The sample has approximately 100,000 clones; 75% to 95% are singletons. The sample was peripheral blood, taken in the second trimester of pregnancy. This clonotype was obtained from a female donor with multiple sclerosis, enrolled in a pregnancy study. The J gene is TRBJ2-1, the V gene TRBV6-1; 11 bases line up with TRBD2. The CDR3 region is CASSENSGRGGFF. For the CDR3, the DNA is TGTGCCAGCAGTGAAAATAGCGGGAGGGGTGGGTTCTTC.